These T cell receptor beta chains were read from a single sample in a study of T-cell memory formation after mild COVID-19. TCRdb re-derived calls from the 5' RACE reads in MiXCR, one entry per CDR3 protein. The sample yields a few hundred thousand distinct CDR3 sequences, around 28% seen once. Sequencing was done on a sample of PBMCs or a T cell subset sorted from them (not recorded which). These TCRs come from an adult woman who had mild COVID-19 (a few samples of this study predate the infection). Cell type and time point are not known. Both conserved end residues are part of each CDR3. The D gene is left open where the match is weak. Clone size is shown for a subset of rows, as once, few, many or a class of expanded clone.

J gene,V gene,clone size,D gene,CDR3 length,CDR3 DNA,CDR3 protein
TRBJ1-1,TRBV9,.,.,15,TGTGCCAGCAGCGTAGGGGACAATAGGGTAACTGAAGCTTTCTTT,CASSVGDNRVTEAFF
TRBJ1-2,TRBV27,few,.,13,TGTGCCAGCAGTTTAAGGAACCACTATGGCTACACCTTC,CASSLRNHYGYTF
TRBJ1-1,TRBV2,.,.,14,TGTGCCAGCAGTGTGGCCCGGGAAAACACTGAAGCTTTCTTT,CASSVARENTEAFF
TRBJ2-7,TRBV7-6,.,.,13,TGTGCCAGCAGCTTAAGACTGGGAGACGAGCAGTACTTC,CASSLRLGDEQYF
TRBJ2-3,TRBV15,once,TRBD2,17,TGTGCCACCAGCAGAGTCGGAAGCGGGGGTCCTACAGATACGCAGTATTTT,CATSRVGSGGPTDTQYF
TRBJ2-7,TRBV11-2,.,TRBD1,16,TGTGCCAGCAGCACCTACCGGACAGGGAGCTCCTACGAGCAGTACTTC,CASSTYRTGSSYEQYF
TRBJ1-2,TRBV29-1,once,TRBD1,15,TGCAGCGTTGATTCCATGGGACAGTTGAACTATGGCTACACCTTC,CSVDSMGQLNYGYTF
TRBJ1-2,TRBV12-3/TRBV12-4,.,.,13,TGTGCCAGCAGTTTGTTTGGGGGTTCTGGCTACACCTTC,CASSLFGGSGYTF
TRBJ2-3,TRBV5-1,few,.,15,TGCGCCAGCAGCCCCCGGACATATGGCACAGATACGCAGTATTTT,CASSPRTYGTDTQYF
TRBJ2-3,TRBV7-2,.,.,17,TGTGCCAGCAGTCCGACGGCAGGGTATTATCGGACAGATACGCAGTATTTT,CASSPTAGYYRTDTQYF
TRBJ1-3,TRBV5-1,.,TRBD1,18,TGCGCCAGCAGAAACGACGGGACAGCCGTCCACTCTGGAAACACCATATATTTT,CASRNDGTAVHSGNTIYF
TRBJ2-1,TRBV5-1,few,TRBD2,15,TGCGCCAGCAGCTTGGGACTAGCGGAATACAATGAGCAGTTCTTC,CASSLGLAEYNEQFF
TRBJ1-3,TRBV18,.,.,19,TGTGCCAGCTCACCATTCCAAAGACGAGACGGCGCTGGTGGAAACACCATATATTTT,CASSPFQRRDGAGGNTIYF
TRBJ2-1,TRBV19,.,TRBD2,16,TGTGCCAGTAGTATAGAGGGGACTAGAAGCTTTTATGAGCAGTTCTTC,CASSIEGTRSFYEQFF
TRBJ2-3,TRBV30,few,.,13,TGTGCCTGGACTAGTGGGTGGGGGGATACGCAGTATTTT,CAWTSGWGDTQYF
TRBJ2-2,TRBV5-4,.,.,15,TGTGCCAGCAGCTTGGCCCGTCACAATGCCGGGGAGCTGTTTTTT,CASSLARHNAGELFF
TRBJ2-7,TRBV7-9,.,.,14,TGTGCCAGCAGCTATCGGACAGATAACTACGAGCAGTACTTC,CASSYRTDNYEQYF
TRBJ2-7,TRBV4-1,few,TRBD1,15,TGCGCCAGCAGCCAAGATGGGACAGGCTTCTACGAGCAGTACTTC,CASSQDGTGFYEQYF
TRBJ2-7,TRBV5-5,once,TRBD2,15,TGTGCCAGCAGCTACATAGCGGGAGGGGCCTACGAGCAGTACTTC,CASSYIAGGAYEQYF
TRBJ2-3,TRBV24-1,.,TRBD1,17,TGTGCCACCAGTTTTATGGCGACAGGGGGACTCACAGATACGCAGTATTTT,CATSFMATGGLTDTQYF
TRBJ2-3,TRBV19,few,.,12,TGTGCCAGTTCAGAGGGGTACGGTACGCAGTATTTT,CASSEGYGTQYF
TRBJ2-2,TRBV30,.,.,14,TGTGCCTGGTCTTGGACAGCCCTCACCGGGGAGCTGTTTTTT,CAWSWTALTGELFF
TRBJ2-7,TRBV9,.,.,14,TGTGCCAGCAGCGGGTCCCCCGGGGAGCTCGAGCAGTACTTC,CASSGSPGELEQYF
TRBJ2-1,TRBV24-1,few,.,13,TGTGCCACCAGTGATGGGAGATCCAATGAGCAGTTCTTC,CATSDGRSNEQFF
TRBJ1-2,TRBV6-5,few,.,11,TGTGCCAGCCAATGGGGCGGGGGCTACACCTTC,CASQWGGGYTF
TRBJ1-1,TRBV4-1,.,TRBD1,14,TGCGCCAGCAGCCAAGGGGGCAGGGGGCTTGAAGCTTTCTTT,CASSQGGRGLEAFF
TRBJ1-5,TRBV6-2/TRBV6-3,few,.,17,TGTGCCAGCAGTTACATCCGACAGGACAGCCCCAATCAGCCCCAGCATTTT,CASSYIRQDSPNQPQHF
TRBJ2-3,TRBV10-3,.,.,12,TGTGCCATCAGTGAGCGACTAGATACGCAGTATTTT,CAISERLDTQYF
TRBJ1-1,TRBV9,few,.,15,TGTGCCAGCAGCGTAGGGGGGTGGGCAAACCCTGAAGCTTTCTTT,CASSVGGWANPEAFF
TRBJ2-2,TRBV9,.,.,14,TGTGCCAGCAGCGTTGGGTGGGTCACCGGGGAGCTGTTTTTT,CASSVGWVTGELFF
TRBJ2-1,TRBV5-6,.,.,13,TGTGCCAGCAGCTTGCGCTCCTACAATGAGCAGTTCTTC,CASSLRSYNEQFF
TRBJ2-7,TRBV2,.,.,15,TGTGCCAGCAGTGAAGCGCAGCCCGGGTATGACGAGCAGTACTTC,CASSEAQPGYDEQYF
TRBJ2-7,TRBV13,many,TRBD2,16,TGTGCCAGCAGCCCCCGTATAGCGGGAGACAGGGACGAGCAGTACTTC,CASSPRIAGDRDEQYF
TRBJ2-1,TRBV6-4,.,TRBD1,15,TGTGCCAGCAGCCCGCCCGGGGACAGGGCCCGTGAGCAGTTCTTC,CASSPPGDRAREQFF
TRBJ2-5,TRBV9,few,TRBD2,16,TGTGCCAGCAGCGGGAGACTAGCGGGAGAAGGGGAGACCCAGTACTTC,CASSGRLAGEGETQYF
TRBJ2-2,TRBV11-3,.,.,16,TGTGCCAGCAGTTACATGAGGACAGCGAACACCGGGGAGCTGTTTTTT,CASSYMRTANTGELFF
TRBJ2-1,TRBV6-5,.,.,16,TGTGCCAGCAGGCCACCCACGGGGTTCTCCTACAATGAGCAGTTCTTC,CASRPPTGFSYNEQFF
TRBJ2-7,TRBV19,.,TRBD1,16,TGTGCCAGTAGTATAGCCTCTTCGGACAGGGCCTACGAGCAGTACTTC,CASSIASSDRAYEQYF
TRBJ2-2,TRBV5-8,.,.,15,TGTGCCAGCAGCTTGGGACTACGCCGCACCGGGGAGCTGTTTTTT,CASSLGLRRTGELFF
TRBJ1-4,TRBV3-1,few,.,12,TGTGCCAGCAGCCAATCTAATGAAAAACTGTTTTTT,CASSQSNEKLFF
TRBJ2-1,TRBV5-1,few,.,14,TGCGCCAGCAGCTCTGGAGGGGGGCGCAATGAGCAGTTCTTC,CASSSGGGRNEQFF
TRBJ1-2,TRBV20-1,.,.,12,TGCAGTGCTAGTTTACAGGGTAATGGCTACACCTTC,CSASLQGNGYTF
TRBJ1-1,TRBV6-6,.,.,13,TGTGCCAGCAGTTACGCGACAGGAGCTGAAGCTTTCTTT,CASSYATGAEAFF
TRBJ2-1,TRBV27,.,TRBD2,13,TGTGCCAGCAGTCCCAGCGGGAGTGATGAGCAGTTCTTC,CASSPSGSDEQFF
TRBJ1-2,TRBV14,few,.,16,TGTGCCAGCAGCCAAGATCAGGGGCGGTGGTTGGATGGCTACACCTTC,CASSQDQGRWLDGYTF
TRBJ2-2,TRBV20-1,once,.,17,TGCAGTGCCAGGCCCCTTCGACGAGGAGCAGGCACCGGGGAGCTGTTTTTT,CSARPLRRGAGTGELFF
TRBJ1-1,TRBV11-2,few,.,15,TGTGCCAGCAGCTTAGATTACGGCCTAAACACTGAAGCTTTCTTT,CASSLDYGLNTEAFF
TRBJ2-7,TRBV2,.,.,12,TGTGCCAGTTGGGACCGATCTTACGAGCAGTACTTC,CASWDRSYEQYF
TRBJ2-5,TRBV3-1,few,.,12,TGTGCCAGCAGCCAGTCTCCTGGGACCCAGTACTTC,CASSQSPGTQYF
TRBJ2-7,TRBV5-6,.,TRBD2,14,TGTGCCAGCAGCTTTCTAGCGGGAGAATACGAGCAGTACTTC,CASSFLAGEYEQYF
TRBJ2-1,TRBV25-1,.,.,13,TGTGCCAGCAGTGGGTTCCCCGGAAATGAGCAGTTCTTC,CASSGFPGNEQFF
TRBJ2-7,TRBV6-2/TRBV6-3,.,TRBD1,15,TGTGCCAGCAGCGCCGTCGGGACAGGGTACCACGAGCAGTACTTC,CASSAVGTGYHEQYF
TRBJ1-4,TRBV6-5,few,TRBD1,14,TGTGCCAGCAGTTATGGGGACAGGGGGGAAAAACTGTTTTTT,CASSYGDRGEKLFF
TRBJ2-1,TRBV3-1,.,.,14,TGTGCCAGCAGCCCGATAACTGGCTACAATGAGCAGTTCTTC,CASSPITGYNEQFF